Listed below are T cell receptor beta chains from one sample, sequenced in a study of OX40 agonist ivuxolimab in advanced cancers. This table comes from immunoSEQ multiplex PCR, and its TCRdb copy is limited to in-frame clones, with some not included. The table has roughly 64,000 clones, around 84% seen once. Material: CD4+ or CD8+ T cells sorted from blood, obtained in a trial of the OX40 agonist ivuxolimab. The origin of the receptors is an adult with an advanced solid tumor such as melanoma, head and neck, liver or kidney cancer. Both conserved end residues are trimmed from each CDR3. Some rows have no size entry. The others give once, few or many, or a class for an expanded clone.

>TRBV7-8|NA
ASSPPPQGTGNTIY
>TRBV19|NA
ASSIAARETQY
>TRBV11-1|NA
ASRPGHSNTEAF
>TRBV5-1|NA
ASSLPRTGYGELF
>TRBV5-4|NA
ASSLQGLTSTDTQY
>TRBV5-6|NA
ASNSGGSSGYT
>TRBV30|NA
AWSPDSSNQPQH
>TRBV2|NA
ASSQDRAETQY
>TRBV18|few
ASSGPLGNSEQF
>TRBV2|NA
ASSGTRSPPGEQF
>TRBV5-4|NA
ASSLASRANTEAF
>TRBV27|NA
ASSLSVGRSQF
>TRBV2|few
ASSDPSIVAGNEQF
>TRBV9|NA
ASSVEGGAGNTIY
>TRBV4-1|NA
ASSQGASSFYEQY
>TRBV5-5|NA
ASSCGQPQH
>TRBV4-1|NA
ASSQEQDYGYT
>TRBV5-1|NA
ASSSVTGQPQH
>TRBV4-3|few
ASSQDLEGNSPLH
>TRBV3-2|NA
ATLRGYT
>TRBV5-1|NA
ASSIQETQY
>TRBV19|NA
ASSIKFPYEQY
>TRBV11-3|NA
AGTRAGRYGYT
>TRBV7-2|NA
ASSLLGANTGELF
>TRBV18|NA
ASSPEVLAGTQY
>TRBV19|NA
ASSTPQGWGTDTQY
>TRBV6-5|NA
ATWRDRGRTDTQY
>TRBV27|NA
ASSFRGTDTQY
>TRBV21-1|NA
ALRCPLYEQY
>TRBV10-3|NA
AISRDRVTPTGAYEQY
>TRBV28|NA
ASSPLGGAQETQY
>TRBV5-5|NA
ASSLNRGYGYT
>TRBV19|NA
ASSMRQGSGNTEAF
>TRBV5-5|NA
ASSGTPGLVSNEQF
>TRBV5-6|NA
ASSSGQENTEAF
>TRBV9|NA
ASSVGSGEVYEQY
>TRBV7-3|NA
ASSLGSEYEQY
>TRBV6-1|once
ASSIQGWTEAF
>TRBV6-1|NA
ATGAVSGNTIY
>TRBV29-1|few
SGGTDTQY
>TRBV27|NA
ASSRDRGRGEQF
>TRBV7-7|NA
ASSPGGSYEQY
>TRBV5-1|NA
ASSLTGTYEQY
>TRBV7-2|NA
ASSLVVGGAVY
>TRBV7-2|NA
ASSLNGGPSTNEKLF
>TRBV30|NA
AWTPPGGPGNTIY
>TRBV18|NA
ASSPQQGGHYEQY
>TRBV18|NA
ASSKGLAEVAF
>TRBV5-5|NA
ASSFWAGQGVKLLH
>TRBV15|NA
ATSRPPTHTGELF
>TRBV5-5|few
ASRPIPGQRGTEAF
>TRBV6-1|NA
AGGRAGNYEQY
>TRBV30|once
AWADGNQETQY
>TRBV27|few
ASSWTGLGGQETQY
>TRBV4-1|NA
ASSQAGGASL
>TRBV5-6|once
ASSFWDRLSGNTIY
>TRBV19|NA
ASSNQGSANYGYT
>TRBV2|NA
ASRAQGPSYEQY